This T cell receptor (beta chain) was observed in a study of cytomegalovirus exposure and HLA in healthy donors. General observations from the study: Researchers catalogued about 150 TCR beta chains as cytomegalovirus-associated.

PCR used 60 Vbeta primers and 13 Jbeta primers. The protocol was immunoSEQ multiplex PCR, while the TCRdb copy is restricted to in-frame clones and leaves out a portion. Of over 100,000 clones detected, just under 70% appear once; the ten largest clones hold roughly 8.4%. V was pared by 2 bases and J by 0 bases, with 9 bases between. Germline V gene lookup returns CDR1 SEHNR and CDR2 FQNEAQ (reference sequence). The CDR3 is 15 amino acids. This clone was counted only a few times. Its specificity is not known. The rearrangement uses TRBV7-9 and TRBJ2-3, with D perhaps TRBD2 (6 bases). What was sequenced was PBMCs. The TCR originated in a man aged 25-40 years in good health and CMV-seropositive. The CDR3: CASSLLALSTDTQYF. CDR3 bases: TGTGCCAGCAGCTTACTAGCGCTGAGCACAGATACGCAGTATTTT.